Given below is one T cell receptor (beta chain) in context. The record originates from a study of blood T cell repertoires in COVID-19. The length of the CDR3 is 17 residues. Trimming at V came to 6 bases and at J to 1 base, leaving 11 bases not matched to a gene. Germline CDR1 SGHTA, CDR2 FQGTGA. Only in-frame clones appear in the TCRdb table, and some are missing; sequencing was by immunoSEQ multiplex PCR. The table includes roughly 47,000 clones, approximately 83% detected once. This TCR was sampled from a woman aged 80 or older with COVID-19, enrolled during active disease. V and J are TRBV7-3 and TRBJ2-2; TRBD1 matches at 7 bases. The source material was peripheral blood. The CDR3 DNA is TGTGCCAGCAGGAGAACAGGGGCCGTCGGGAACACCGGGGAGCTGTTTTTT. This gives the protein CASRRTGAVGNTGELFF. Full variable domain (rest looked up from reference TRBV7-3 and TRBJ2-2): GAGVSQTPSNKVTEKGKYVELRCDPISGHTALYWYRQSLGQGPEFLIYFQGTGAADDSGLPNDRFFAVRPEGSVSTLKIQRTERGDSAVYLCASRRTGAVGNTGELFFGEGSRLTVL.